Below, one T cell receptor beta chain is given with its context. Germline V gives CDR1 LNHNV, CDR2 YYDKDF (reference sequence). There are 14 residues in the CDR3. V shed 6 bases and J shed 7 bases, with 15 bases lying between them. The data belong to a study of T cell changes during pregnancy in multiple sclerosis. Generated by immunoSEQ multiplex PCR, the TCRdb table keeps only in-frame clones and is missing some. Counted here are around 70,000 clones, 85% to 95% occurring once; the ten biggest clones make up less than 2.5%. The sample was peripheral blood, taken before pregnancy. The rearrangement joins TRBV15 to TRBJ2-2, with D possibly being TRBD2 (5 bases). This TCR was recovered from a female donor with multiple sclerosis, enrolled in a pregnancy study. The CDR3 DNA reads TGTGCCACCAGTCCCCCGGGCGGAGGCGGGGAGCTGTTTTTT. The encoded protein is CATSPPGGGGELFF. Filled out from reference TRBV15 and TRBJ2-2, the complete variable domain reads DAMVIQNPRYQVTQFGKPVTLSCSQTLNHNVMYWYQQKSSQAPKLLFHYYDKDFNNEADTPDNFQSRRPNTSFCFLDIRSPGLGDTAMYLCATSPPGGGGELFFGEGSRLTVL.